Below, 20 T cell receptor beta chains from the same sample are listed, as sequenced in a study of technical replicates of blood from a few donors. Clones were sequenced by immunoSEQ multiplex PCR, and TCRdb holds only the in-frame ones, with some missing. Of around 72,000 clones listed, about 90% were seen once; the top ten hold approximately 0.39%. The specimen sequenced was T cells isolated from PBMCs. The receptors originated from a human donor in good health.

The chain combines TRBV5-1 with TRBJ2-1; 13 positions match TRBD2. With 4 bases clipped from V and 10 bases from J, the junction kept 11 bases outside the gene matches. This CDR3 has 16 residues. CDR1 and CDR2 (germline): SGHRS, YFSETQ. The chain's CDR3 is CASSLATSGRVKEQFF. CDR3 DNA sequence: TGCGCCAGCAGCCTCGCAACTAGCGGGAGGGTAAAGGAGCAGTTCTTC.

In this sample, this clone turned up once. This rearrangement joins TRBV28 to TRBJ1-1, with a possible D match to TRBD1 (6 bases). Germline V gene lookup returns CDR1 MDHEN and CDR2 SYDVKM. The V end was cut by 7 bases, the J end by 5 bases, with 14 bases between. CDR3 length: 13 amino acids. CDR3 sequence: CASIPGVRTEAFF. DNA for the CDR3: TGTGCCAGCATACCAGGGGTTCGGACTGAAGCTTTCTTT. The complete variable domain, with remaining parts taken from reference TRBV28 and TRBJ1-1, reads DVKVTQSSRYLVKRTGEKVFLECVQDMDHENMFWYRQDPGLGLRLIYFSYDVKMKEKGDIPEGYSVSREKKERFSLILESASTNQTSMYLCASIPGVRTEAFFGQGTRLTVV.

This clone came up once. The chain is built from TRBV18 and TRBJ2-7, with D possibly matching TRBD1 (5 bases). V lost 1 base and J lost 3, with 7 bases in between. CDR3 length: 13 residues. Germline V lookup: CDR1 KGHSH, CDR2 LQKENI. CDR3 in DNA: TGTGCCAGCTCACCACGACAGTACTACGAGCAGTACTTC. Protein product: CASSPRQYYEQYF.

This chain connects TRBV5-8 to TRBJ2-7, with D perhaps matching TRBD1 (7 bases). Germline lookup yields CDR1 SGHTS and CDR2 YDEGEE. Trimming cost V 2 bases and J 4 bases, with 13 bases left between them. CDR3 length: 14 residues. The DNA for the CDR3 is TGTGCCAGCAGCTTTAGCAGGGGGGCATACGAGCAGTACTTC. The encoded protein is CASSFSRGAYEQYF.

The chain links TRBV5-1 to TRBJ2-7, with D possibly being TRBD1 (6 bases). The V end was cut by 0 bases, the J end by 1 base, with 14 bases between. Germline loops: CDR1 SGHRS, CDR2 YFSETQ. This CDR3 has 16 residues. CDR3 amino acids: CASSLALQGLSYEQYF. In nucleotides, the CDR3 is TGCGCCAGCAGCTTGGCGTTACAGGGCCTATCCTACGAGCAGTACTTC.

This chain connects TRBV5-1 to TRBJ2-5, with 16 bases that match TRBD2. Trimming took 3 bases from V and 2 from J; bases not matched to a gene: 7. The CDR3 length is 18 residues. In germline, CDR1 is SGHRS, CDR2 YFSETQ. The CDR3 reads CASSSLGTSGREQETQYF. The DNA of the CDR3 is TGCGCCAGCAGCTCCTTAGGGACTAGCGGGAGGGAACAAGAGACCCAGTACTTC.

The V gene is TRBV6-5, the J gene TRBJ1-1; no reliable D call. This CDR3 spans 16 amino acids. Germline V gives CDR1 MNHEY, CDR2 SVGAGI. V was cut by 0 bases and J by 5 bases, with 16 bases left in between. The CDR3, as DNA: TGTGCCAGCAGTTACTCGAAATCTTCCGGAGGAACTGAAGCTTTCTTT. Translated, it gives CASSYSKSSGGTEAFF.

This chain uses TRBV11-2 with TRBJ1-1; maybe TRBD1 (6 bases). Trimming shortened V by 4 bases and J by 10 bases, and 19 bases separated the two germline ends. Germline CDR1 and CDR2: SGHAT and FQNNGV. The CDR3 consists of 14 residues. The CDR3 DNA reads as TGTGCCAGCAGCTCAGTGCTCTCAGGGGAGGGAGCTTTCTTT. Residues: CASSSVLSGEGAFF.

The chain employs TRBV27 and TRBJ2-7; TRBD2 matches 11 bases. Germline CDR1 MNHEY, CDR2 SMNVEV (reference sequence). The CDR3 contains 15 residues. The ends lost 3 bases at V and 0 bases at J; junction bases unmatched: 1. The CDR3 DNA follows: TGTGCCAGCAGTTTTACTAGCGGGAGCTCCTACGAGCAGTACTTC. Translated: CASSFTSGSSYEQYF.

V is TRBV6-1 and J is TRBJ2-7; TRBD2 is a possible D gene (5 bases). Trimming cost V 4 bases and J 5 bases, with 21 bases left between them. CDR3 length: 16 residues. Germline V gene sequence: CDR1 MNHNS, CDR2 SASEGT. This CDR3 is CASSVISGIGADEQYF. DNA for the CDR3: TGTGCCAGCAGTGTTATCTCCGGAATTGGAGCGGACGAGCAGTACTTC.

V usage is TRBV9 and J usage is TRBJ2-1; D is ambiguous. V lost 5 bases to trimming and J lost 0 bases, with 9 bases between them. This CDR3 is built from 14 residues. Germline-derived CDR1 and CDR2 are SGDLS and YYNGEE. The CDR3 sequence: CASSTASSYNEQFF. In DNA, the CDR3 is TGTGCCAGCAGTACCGCTAGCTCCTACAATGAGCAGTTCTTC.

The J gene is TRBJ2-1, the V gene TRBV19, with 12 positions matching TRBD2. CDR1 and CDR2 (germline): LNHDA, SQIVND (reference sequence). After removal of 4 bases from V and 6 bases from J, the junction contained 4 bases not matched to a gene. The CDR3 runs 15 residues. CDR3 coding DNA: TGTGCCAGTAGTACATGGACTAGCGGGGCCAATGAGCAGTTCTTC. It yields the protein CASSTWTSGANEQFF.

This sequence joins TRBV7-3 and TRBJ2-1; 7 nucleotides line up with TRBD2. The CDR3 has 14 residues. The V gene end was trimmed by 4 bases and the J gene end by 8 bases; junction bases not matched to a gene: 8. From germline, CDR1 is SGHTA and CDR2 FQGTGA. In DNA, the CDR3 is TGTGCCAGCAGCTATGGACTAGTGGTTCATGAGCAGTTCTTC. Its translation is CASSYGLVVHEQFF.

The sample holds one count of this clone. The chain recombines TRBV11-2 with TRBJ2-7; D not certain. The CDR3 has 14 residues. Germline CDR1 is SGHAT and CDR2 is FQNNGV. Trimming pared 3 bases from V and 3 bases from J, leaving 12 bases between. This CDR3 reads CASSLSGSLYEQYF. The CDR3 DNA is TGTGCCAGCAGCTTGTCCGGGTCCCTCTACGAGCAGTACTTC.

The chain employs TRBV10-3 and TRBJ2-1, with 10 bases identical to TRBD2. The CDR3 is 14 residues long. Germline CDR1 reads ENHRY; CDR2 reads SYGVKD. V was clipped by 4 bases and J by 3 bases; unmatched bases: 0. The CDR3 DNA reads TGTGCCATCAGTGGGACTAGCGGCTACAATGAGCAGTTCTTC. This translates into CAISGTSGYNEQFF.

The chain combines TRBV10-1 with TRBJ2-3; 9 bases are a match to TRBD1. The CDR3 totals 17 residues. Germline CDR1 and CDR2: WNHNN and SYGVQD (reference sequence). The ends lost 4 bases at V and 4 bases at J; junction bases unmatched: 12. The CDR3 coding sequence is TGCGCCAGCAGTGGGTTAGCCGGGACAGGGATCGCAGATACGCAGTATTTT. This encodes CASSGLAGTGIADTQYF.

CDR3 residues: CASTGTSGHNEQFF. The CDR3, as DNA: TGTGCCAGCACCGGGACTAGCGGCCACAATGAGCAGTTCTTC. This rearrangement joins TRBV7-9 to TRBJ2-1; 11 positions agree with TRBD2. CDR1 and CDR2 from the germline V gene are SEHNR and FQNEAQ (reference sequence). The CDR3 is 14 residues long. V lost 7 bases and J lost 5; bases outside the gene matches: 4.

For the CDR3, the DNA is TGTGCCTGGAGACGGGGGGCGGAAGCTTTCTTT. This sequence encodes CAWRRGAEAFF. This chain links TRBV30 with TRBJ1-1; D is perhaps TRBD1 (6 bases). The CDR3 is 11 amino acids. Germline CDR1 reads GTSNPN; CDR2 reads SVGIG (reference sequence). V dropped 3 bases and J dropped 8 bases, with 10 bases sitting between them.

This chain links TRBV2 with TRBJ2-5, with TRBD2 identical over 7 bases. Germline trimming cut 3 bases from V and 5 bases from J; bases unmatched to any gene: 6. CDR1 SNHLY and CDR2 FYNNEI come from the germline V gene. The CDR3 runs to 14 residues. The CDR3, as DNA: TGTGCCAGCAGTGAGAAGCGGGGATGGGAGACCCAGTACTTC. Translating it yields CASSEKRGWETQYF.

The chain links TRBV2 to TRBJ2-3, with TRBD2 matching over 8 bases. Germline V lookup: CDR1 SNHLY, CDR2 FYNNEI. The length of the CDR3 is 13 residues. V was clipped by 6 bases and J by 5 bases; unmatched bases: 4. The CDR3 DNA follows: TGTGCCAGCAGGGGGCTAGCGGGAGATACGCAGTATTTT. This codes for CASRGLAGDTQYF. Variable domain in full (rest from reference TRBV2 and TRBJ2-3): EPEVTQTPSHQVTQMGQEVILRCVPISNHLYFYWYRQILGQKVEFLVSFYNNEISEKSEIFDDQFSVERPDGSNFTLKIRSTKLEDSAMYFCASRGLAGDTQYFGPGTRLTVL.